This T cell receptor (beta chain) was captured by sequencing in a study of T cell responses to AZD1222 COVID-19 vaccine. Per germline, CDR1 SGHAT and CDR2 FQDESV (reference sequence). V lost 3 bases, J lost 2 bases, and 7 bases lay in between. CDR3 length: 13 amino acids. This clone was found a few times. The antigen is unknown. Method: immunoSEQ multiplex PCR; TCRdb's copy keeps in-frame clones and lacks some. The sample records 80,000 or so clones, around three quarters being singletons. Study-level points and caveats: Dominant CD4 TCR responses targeted spike regions 160-218 and 743-854. Targets within unmutated variant regions were reportedly found for nearly half of spike-specific TCRs.

The chain has TRBV11-1 and TRBJ1-2; the D is unclear. The sample here was peripheral blood, taken 28 days after the second dose of the MenACWY control vaccine. This receptor was identified in an adult who received the MenACWY meningococcal vaccine as a control. CDR3 residues: CASSFGRNYGYTF. CDR3 bases: TGTGCCAGCAGCTTCGGGCGGAACTATGGCTACACCTTC.